In this sample, the clone carrying this TCR beta chain turned up a few times. Its cognate antigen is unknown. 5'RACE template switching generated TCR cDNA, adding a universal primer site and UMIs. MiXCR, applied by TCRdb to the 5' RACE reads, yields one record per CDR3 protein. The data contain a few hundred thousand distinct CDR3 sequences, roughly 4% of them seen just once; the ten biggest clones take up 20% to 30%. The data derive from a study of T cells after yellow fever vaccination. On the study more broadly: The fractions with low cell numbers were processed using SMART-Seq v4 Ultra Low Input. Study-level results: The presence of abundant clonotypes contaminating from the bulk population was possible in FACS-sorted repertoires. Clonotypes appearing in both CD4 and CD8 compartments existed, and their share was small.

This CDR3 contains 12 residues. The V gene lost 6 bases and the J gene lost 8 bases, with 13 bases spanning the gap. Germline assignment: CDR1 MDHEN and CDR2 SYDVKM. The chain joins TRBV28 to TRBJ1-2, with D possibly matching TRBD1 (6 bases). This receptor was obtained from a man younger than 30 who received the YFV17D yellow fever vaccine. Sequences were derived from PBMCs, sampled on the day of the yellow fever booster vaccination. The CDR3 region is CASRLQGKGYTF. In DNA form, the CDR3 reads TGTGCCAGCAGGTTACAGGGCAAGGGCTACACCTTC.